These 20 T cell receptor beta chains were all obtained from the same sample, sequenced in a study of graft-versus-host responses after intestinal transplantation. The antigens for these receptors are not known. Measured with immunoSEQ multiplex PCR; TCRdb has only the in-frame clones, and not every one. The profile shows about 50,000 clones, around nine tenths of them singletons. Sequenced here: unstimulated CD4+ T cells sorted from spleen or lymph node cells, sampled before transplant. All receptors derive from a human donor who was the organ donor for an intestinal transplant.

This sequence joins TRBV5-6 and TRBJ2-3, with D hard to call. CDR1 and CDR2 (germline): SGHDT, YYEEEE. The CDR3 is made up of 12 amino acids. Trimming took off 4 bases at V and 0 bases at J, with 3 bases between the two ends. CDR3 coding DNA: TGTGCCAGCAGCACTAGCACAGATACGCAGTATTTT. It codes for CASSTSTDTQYF. Full variable domain (missing parts from reference TRBV5-6 and TRBJ2-3): DAGVTQSPTHLIKTRGQQVTLRCSPKSGHDTVSWYQQALGQGPQFIFQYYEEEERQRGNFPDRFSGHQFPNYSSELNVNALLLGDSALYLCASSTSTDTQYFGPGTRLTVL.

The chain is built from TRBV4-3 and TRBJ2-6; a weak D match, TRBD2 (5 bases). The CDR3 length is 15 residues. Trimming left V 0 bases short and J 2 bases short, with 5 bases between. CDR1 is LGHNA, CDR2 YSLEER, per germline. The CDR3: CASSQDGAGANVLTF. The DNA of the CDR3 is TGCGCCAGCAGCCAAGACGGGGCTGGGGCCAACGTCCTGACTTTC.

The chain couples TRBV7-9 to TRBJ1-4; D gene unclear. CDR1 and CDR2 (germline): SEHNR, FQNEAQ (reference sequence). This CDR3 contains 14 residues. V gave up 1 base and J gave up 0 bases, with 3 bases separating them. In DNA, the CDR3 is TGTGCCAGCAGCTTAGGGACAACTAATGAAAAACTGTTTTTT. This encodes CASSLGTTNEKLFF.

The chain is built from TRBV18 and TRBJ2-5; TRBD2 aligns across 11 bases. The CDR3 consists of 14 residues. Looked up from germline, CDR1 is KGHSH and CDR2 is LQKENI. Trimming removed 3 bases from V and 4 bases from J; junction bases left unmatched: 1. The CDR3 loop is CASSPGLAGETQYF. In DNA form, the CDR3 reads TGTGCCAGCTCACCCGGACTAGCGGGAGAGACCCAGTACTTC.

The chain couples TRBV7-2 to TRBJ2-1; 9 bases are a match to TRBD2. Unmatched junction bases numbered 8, after V lost 5 bases and J lost 9 bases. The V gene's germline CDR1 is SGHTA and CDR2 FQGNSA. The CDR3 sequence is 14 residues long. CDR3: CASSLGLAWSEQFF. DNA of the CDR3: TGTGCCAGCAGCCTGGGACTAGCTTGGAGTGAGCAGTTCTTC.

V usage is TRBV6-6 and J usage is TRBJ2-7, with D possibly matching TRBD2 (5 bases). The CDR3 runs to 16 residues. Germline V gene sequence: CDR1 MNHNY, CDR2 SVGAGI (reference sequence). Trimming stripped 2 bases from V and 4 bases from J, with 18 bases between. CDR3 protein: CASSYTQIGESYEQYF. In DNA form, the CDR3 reads TGTGCCAGCAGTTACACCCAAATCGGGGAAAGTTACGAGCAGTACTTC.

The chain carries TRBV7-3 and TRBJ2-6; tentatively, D is TRBD1 (6 bases). Germline CDR1 SGHTA, CDR2 FQGTGA. CDR3 length: 15 residues. Trimming took 6 bases from V and 0 from J, leaving 9 bases between them. CDR3 in amino acids: CASRPGHSGANVLTF. DNA for the CDR3: TGTGCCAGCAGGCCGGGACACTCTGGGGCCAACGTCCTGACTTTC.

The chain uses TRBV7-9 and TRBJ2-5; no clear D. Trimming shortened V by 4 bases and J by 3 bases, and 18 bases separated the two germline ends. Germline V lookup: CDR1 SEHNR, CDR2 FQNEAQ (reference sequence). There are 16 residues in the CDR3. The CDR3 DNA reads TGTGCCAGCAGCTCCCGGGCCCCCTTAGAGAAAGAGACCCAGTACTTC. Its protein is CASSSRAPLEKETQYF.

The rearrangement uses TRBV4-1 and TRBJ2-5; D perhaps matches TRBD2 (6 bases). V gave up 1 base and J gave up 3 bases, with 15 bases separating them. Germline loops: CDR1 MGHRA, CDR2 YSYEKL. The CDR3 totals 16 residues. The CDR3 reads CASSQGGSGVEETQYF. The CDR3 bases are TGCGCCAGCAGCCAAGGGGGTAGCGGAGTTGAAGAGACCCAGTACTTC.

This clone was picked up one time. The chain employs TRBV10-3 and TRBJ2-7, with 8 bases lining up with TRBD2. V shed 8 bases, J shed 3 bases, and the junction held 3 bases outside the gene matches. The germline CDR1 and CDR2 sequences are ENHRY and SYGVKD. The CDR3 contains 12 residues. CDR3 nucleotides: TGTGCCATCTCCGGGACTAGCTACGAGCAGTACTTC. Translated: CAISGTSYEQYF.

The chain employs TRBV30 and TRBJ2-2; 8 nucleotides align to TRBD1. CDR1 is GTSNPN and CDR2 is SVGIG in the germline V gene (reference sequence). J gave up 6 bases and V 3 bases, and 6 bases lay outside the gene matches. The CDR3 sequence is 14 residues long. The CDR3 DNA follows: TGTGCCTGGAGCTCGGACAGGGTCGCCGGGGAGCTGTTTTTT. Its translation is CAWSSDRVAGELFF.

A single count supports this clone. Additional DNA sequences in this sample encode the identical CDR3. V gene TRBV7-2 combines with J gene TRBJ2-3; tentatively, D is TRBD2 (5 bases). V lost 2 bases and J lost 1, with 13 bases in between. Per germline, CDR1 SGHTA and CDR2 FQGNSA. The CDR3 is 16 amino acids. The CDR3 protein is CASSLLARAGTDTQYF. CDR3 DNA: TGTGCCAGCAGCTTATTGGCGAGGGCCGGCACAGATACGCAGTATTTT.

The J gene is TRBJ1-5, the V gene TRBV28; no firm D call. Per germline, CDR1 MDHEN and CDR2 SYDVKM. The CDR3 has 12 residues. Trimming removed 7 bases from V and 6 bases from J, with 10 bases in between. The CDR3 nucleotides read TGTGCCAGCATGGCTCACGGTCAGCCCCAGCATTTT. It specifies CASMAHGQPQHF.

The rearrangement uses TRBV30 and TRBJ2-3; TRBD1 might be the D (5 bases). The CDR3 runs 12 residues. Germline CDR1 GTSNPN, CDR2 SVGIG (reference sequence). Between the trimmed V and J ends, which lost 1 base and 6 bases, there was a span of 8 bases. In DNA form, the CDR3 reads TGTGCCTGGAGTGCCAACAGGGATACGCAGTATTTT. It encodes CAWSANRDTQYF.

V usage is TRBV18 and J usage is TRBJ2-3; TRBD1 is a possible D gene (6 bases). The CDR3 spans 13 residues. Germline lookup yields CDR1 KGHSH and CDR2 LQKENI. V lost 2 bases, J lost 4 bases, and 7 bases lay in between. The CDR3 DNA follows: TGTGCCAGCTCACCAGGGGGCGCAGATACGCAGTATTTT. As protein: CASSPGGADTQYF. Supplemented by reference TRBV18 and TRBJ2-3, the full variable domain reads NAGVMQNPRHLVRRRGQEARLRCSPMKGHSHVYWYRQLPEEGLKFMVYLQKENIIDESGMPKERFSAEFPKEGPSILRIQQVVRGDSAAYFCASSPGGADTQYFGPGTRLTVL.

The chain joins TRBV9 to TRBJ2-5; 10 nucleotides match TRBD2. The CDR3 covers 15 residues. Germline CDR1 is SGDLS and CDR2 is YYNGEE. After removal of 3 bases from V and 1 base from J, the junction contained 3 bases not matched to a gene. Here the CDR3 DNA reads TGTGCCAGCAGCGGAGTAGCGGGAGGCCAAGAGACCCAGTACTTC. It is translated as CASSGVAGGQETQYF.

This clone occurred once. The chain uses TRBV15 and TRBJ1-1, with D unresolved. The CDR3 has 15 amino acids. V was cut by 5 bases and J by 2 bases, with 15 bases left in between. Germline-derived CDR1 and CDR2 are LNHNV and YYDKDF (reference sequence). The CDR3 DNA is TGTGCCACCAGCGAGGGCTTCAATTTAAACACTGAAGCTTTCTTT. Residues: CATSEGFNLNTEAFF.

V is TRBV11-3 and J is TRBJ1-2; D not resolved. V lost 1 base to trimming and J lost 2 bases, with 5 bases between them. The length of the CDR3 is 13 residues. Per the germline V gene, CDR1 is SGHNT and CDR2 is YENEEA. In DNA, the CDR3 is TGTGCCAGCAGCTTAGTACAAAACTATGGCTACACCTTC. This encodes CASSLVQNYGYTF. Full variable domain (missing parts from reference TRBV11-3 and TRBJ1-2): EAGVVQSPRYKIIEKKQPVAFWCNPISGHNTLYWYLQNLGQGPELLIRYENEEAVDDSQLPKDRFSAERLKGVDSTLKIQPAELGDSAVYLCASSLVQNYGYTFGSGTRLTVV.

The chain recombines TRBV18 with TRBJ1-2; TRBD1 aligns across 9 bases. Germline CDR1 KGHSH, CDR2 LQKENI. The V segment lost 2 bases and the J segment 4 bases; nucleotides outside the gene matches: 8. This CDR3 has 16 residues. The CDR3 DNA reads as TGTGCCAGCTCACCATACCAACAGGGGGCTACCTATGGCTACACCTTC. This sequence encodes CASSPYQQGATYGYTF.

The V and J genes are TRBV7-2 and TRBJ2-1; D might be TRBD2 (6 bases). This CDR3 has 14 amino acids. The V end was cut by 1 base, the J end by 2 bases, with 6 bases between. Per the germline V gene, CDR1 is SGHTA and CDR2 is FQGNSA. CDR3 DNA: TGTGCCAGCAGCTTAGGACTAGCCTACAATGAGCAGTTCTTC. Translated: CASSLGLAYNEQFF.